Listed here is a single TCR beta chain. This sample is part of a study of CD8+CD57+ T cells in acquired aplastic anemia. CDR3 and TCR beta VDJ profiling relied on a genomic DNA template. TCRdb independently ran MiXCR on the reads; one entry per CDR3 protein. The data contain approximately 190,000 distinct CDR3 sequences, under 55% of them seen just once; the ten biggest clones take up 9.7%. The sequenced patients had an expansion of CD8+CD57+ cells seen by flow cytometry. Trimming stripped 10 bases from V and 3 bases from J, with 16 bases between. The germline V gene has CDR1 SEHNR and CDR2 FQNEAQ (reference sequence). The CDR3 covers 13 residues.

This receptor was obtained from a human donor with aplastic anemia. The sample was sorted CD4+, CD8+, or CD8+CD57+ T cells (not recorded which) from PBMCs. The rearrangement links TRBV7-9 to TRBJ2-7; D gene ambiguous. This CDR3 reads CATQLRNGYEQYF. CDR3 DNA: TGTGCCACCCAGCTAAGAAACGGCTACGAGCAGTACTTC. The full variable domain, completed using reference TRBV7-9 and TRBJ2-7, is DTGVSQNPRHKITKRGQNVTFRCDPISEHNRLYWYRQTLGQGPEFLTYFQNEAQLEKSRLLSDRFSAERPKGSFSTLEIQRTEQGDSAMYLCATQLRNGYEQYFGPGTRLTVT.